The next 9 T cell receptor beta chains were all read from a single sample in a study of blood T cell repertoires in COVID-19. TCRdb keeps only in-frame clones here, not all; method: immunoSEQ multiplex PCR. The sample lists fewer than 200,000 clones, about 85% occurring once. Specimen: peripheral blood. These receptor sequences come from a man aged 60-69 years who had recovered from COVID-19.

This chain connects TRBV5-1 to TRBJ1-6; D is perhaps TRBD1 (5 bases). The CDR3 is 14 amino acids. Per the germline V gene, CDR1 is SGHRS and CDR2 is YFSETQ. V was pared by 0 bases and J by 10 bases, with 11 bases between. The CDR3 reads CASSLGQGGSPLHF. CDR3 bases: TGCGCCAGCAGCTTGGGTCAGGGAGGGTCACCCCTCCACTTT.

This clone is a singleton in its sample. The V gene is TRBV4-3, the J gene TRBJ2-1; 12 bases map to TRBD2. The trim removed 1 base at V and 7 bases at J, leaving 8 bases unmatched. Germline V gives CDR1 LGHNA, CDR2 YSLEER. The CDR3 runs 17 residues. The CDR3 loop reads CASSQAPSGGARNEQFF. Written as DNA, the CDR3 is TGCGCCAGCAGCCAAGCCCCTAGCGGGGGGGCAAGGAATGAGCAGTTCTTC.

The chain links TRBV6-1 to TRBJ1-5; 7 bases line up with TRBD1. The CDR3 contains 15 residues. Per germline, CDR1 MNHNS and CDR2 SASEGT. V was clipped by 4 bases and J by 3 bases; unmatched bases: 6. In DNA form, the CDR3 reads TGTGCCAGCAGTGTTTCACAGGGGAACAATCAGCCCCAGCATTTT. This sequence encodes CASSVSQGNNQPQHF.

CDR3 nucleotide sequence: TGTGCCACCGGGGCAGGCAATAATCAGCCCCAGCATTTT. As protein: CATGAGNNQPQHF. This chain uses TRBV15 with TRBJ1-5; the D gene is possibly TRBD1 (5 bases). The CDR3 has 13 amino acids. V lost 8 bases, J lost 4 bases, and 12 bases lay in between. Germline V gene sequence: CDR1 LNHNV, CDR2 YYDKDF (reference sequence).

This clone has only one observation. The genes are TRBV5-1 and TRBJ2-5; TRBD2 is a possible D gene (6 bases). The CDR3 spans 13 residues. The germline V and J ends were trimmed by 6 bases and 3 bases, with 12 bases remaining between them. CDR1 and CDR2 (germline): SGHRS, YFSETQ. CDR3 DNA: TGCGCCAGCAAACTGAGGGAGGAAGAGACCCAGTACTTC. Translating it yields CASKLREEETQYF.

The chain has TRBV5-1 and TRBJ1-5; the D gene is possibly TRBD1 (6 bases). The germline V and J ends were trimmed by 4 bases and 2 bases, with 10 bases remaining between them. This CDR3 contains 14 residues. Germline CDR1 is SGHRS and CDR2 is YFSETQ. Here the CDR3 DNA reads TGCGCCAGCAGCGAGGGGGACGGCAATCAGCCCCAGCATTTT. Translated, it gives CASSEGDGNQPQHF.

The chain has TRBV7-2 and TRBJ2-7, with 10 nucleotides matching TRBD1. Germline V gives CDR1 SGHTA, CDR2 FQGNSA. V lost 3 bases to trimming and J lost 7 bases; unmatched junction nucleotides: 6. This CDR3 contains 14 residues. CDR3 bases: TGTGCCAGCAGCTTCCGGGACAGGGGCCTTGAGCAGTACTTC. Protein: CASSFRDRGLEQYF.

The V gene is TRBV30, the J gene TRBJ2-7; D call uncertain. V was pared by 1 base and J by 3 bases, with 13 bases between. Germline V lookup: CDR1 GTSNPN, CDR2 SVGIG (reference sequence). CDR3 length equals 14 residues. As DNA, the CDR3 is TGTGCCTGGAGTGCAGCAGGTCCTTTCTACGAGCAGTACTTC. Protein product: CAWSAAGPFYEQYF. Full variable domain (rest looked up from reference TRBV30 and TRBJ2-7): SQTIHQWPATLVQPVGSPLSLECTVEGTSNPNLYWYRQAAGRGLQLLFYSVGIGQISSEVPQNLSASRPQDRQFILSSKKLLLSDSGFYLCAWSAAGPFYEQYFGPGTRLTVT.

The gene calls are TRBV5-8 and TRBJ2-1, with TRBD1 identical over 8 bases. CDR3 length equals 14 residues. CDR1 and CDR2 from the germline V gene are SGHTS and YDEGEE. The V and J ends lost 3 bases and 8 bases, in that order; junction bases with no gene match: 7. The CDR3 here is CASSSQGAGDEQFF. In DNA form, the CDR3 reads TGTGCCAGCAGCTCCCAGGGGGCCGGGGATGAGCAGTTCTTC. The variable domain in full, completed from reference TRBV5-8 and TRBJ2-1, reads EAGVTQSPTHLIKTRGQQATLRCSPISGHTSVYWYQQALGLGLQFLLWYDEGEERNRGNFPPRFSGRQFPNYSSELNVNALELEDSALYLCASSSQGAGDEQFFGPGTRLTVL.